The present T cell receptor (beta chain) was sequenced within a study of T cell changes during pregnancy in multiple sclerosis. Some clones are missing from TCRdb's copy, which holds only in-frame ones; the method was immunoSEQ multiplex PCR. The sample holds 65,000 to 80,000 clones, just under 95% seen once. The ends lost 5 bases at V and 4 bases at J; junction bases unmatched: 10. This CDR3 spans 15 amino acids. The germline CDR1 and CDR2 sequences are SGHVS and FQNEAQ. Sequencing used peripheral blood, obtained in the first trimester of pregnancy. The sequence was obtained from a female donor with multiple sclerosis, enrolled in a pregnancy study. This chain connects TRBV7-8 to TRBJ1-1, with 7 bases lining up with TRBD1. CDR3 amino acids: CASSHNRGGGTEAFF. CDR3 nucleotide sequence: TGTGCCAGCAGCCACAACAGGGGCGGAGGCACTGAAGCTTTCTTT.